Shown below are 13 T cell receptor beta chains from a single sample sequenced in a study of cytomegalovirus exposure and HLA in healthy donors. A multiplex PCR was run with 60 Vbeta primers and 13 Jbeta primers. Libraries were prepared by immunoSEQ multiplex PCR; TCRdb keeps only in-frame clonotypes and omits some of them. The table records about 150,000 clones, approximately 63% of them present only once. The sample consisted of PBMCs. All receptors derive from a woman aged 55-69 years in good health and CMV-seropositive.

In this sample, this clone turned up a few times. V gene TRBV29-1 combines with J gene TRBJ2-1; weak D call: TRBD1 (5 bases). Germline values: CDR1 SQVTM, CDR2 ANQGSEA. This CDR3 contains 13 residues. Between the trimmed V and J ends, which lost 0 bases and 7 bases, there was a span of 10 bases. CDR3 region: CSVEDVKGNEQFF. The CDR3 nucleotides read TGCAGCGTTGAAGATGTAAAGGGGAATGAGCAGTTCTTC.

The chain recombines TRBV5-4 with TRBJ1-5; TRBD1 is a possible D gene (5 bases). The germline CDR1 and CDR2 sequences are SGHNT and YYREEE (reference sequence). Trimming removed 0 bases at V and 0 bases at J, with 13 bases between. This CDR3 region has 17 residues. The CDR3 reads CASSLARVGVSNQPQHF. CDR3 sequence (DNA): TGTGCCAGCAGCTTGGCCAGGGTTGGGGTTAGCAATCAGCCCCAGCATTTT.

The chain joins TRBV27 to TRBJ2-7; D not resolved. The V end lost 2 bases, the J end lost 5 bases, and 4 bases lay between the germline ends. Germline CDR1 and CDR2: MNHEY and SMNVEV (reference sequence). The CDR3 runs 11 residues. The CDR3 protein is CASSLNNEQYF. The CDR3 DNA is TGTGCCAGCAGTTTAAATAACGAGCAGTACTTC.

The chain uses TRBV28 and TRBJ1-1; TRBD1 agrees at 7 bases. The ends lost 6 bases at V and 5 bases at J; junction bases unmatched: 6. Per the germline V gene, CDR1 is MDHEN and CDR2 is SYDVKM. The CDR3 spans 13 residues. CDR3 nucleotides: TGTGCCAGCAGGAGACAGGGAAGGACTGAAGCTTTCTTT. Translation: CASRRQGRTEAFF.

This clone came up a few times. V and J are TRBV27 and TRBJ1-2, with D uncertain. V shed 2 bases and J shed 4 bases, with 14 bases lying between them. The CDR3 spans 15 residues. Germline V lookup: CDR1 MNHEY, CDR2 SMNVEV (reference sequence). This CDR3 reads CASSLVAGRFYGYTF. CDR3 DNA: TGTGCCAGCAGTTTAGTCGCCGGCAGGTTCTATGGCTACACCTTC.

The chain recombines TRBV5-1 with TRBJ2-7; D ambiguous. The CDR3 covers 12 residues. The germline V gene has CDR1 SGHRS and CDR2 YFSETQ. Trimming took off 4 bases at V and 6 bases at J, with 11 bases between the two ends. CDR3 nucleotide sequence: TGCGCCAGCAGCGTGGATCGAGGCGAGCAGTACTTC. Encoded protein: CASSVDRGEQYF. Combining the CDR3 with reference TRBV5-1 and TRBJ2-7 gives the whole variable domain KAGVTQTPRYLIKTRGQQVTLSCSPISGHRSVSWYQQTPGQGLQFLFEYFSETQRNKGNFPGRFSGRQFSNSRSEMNVSTLELGDSALYLCASSVDRGEQYFGPGTRLTVT.

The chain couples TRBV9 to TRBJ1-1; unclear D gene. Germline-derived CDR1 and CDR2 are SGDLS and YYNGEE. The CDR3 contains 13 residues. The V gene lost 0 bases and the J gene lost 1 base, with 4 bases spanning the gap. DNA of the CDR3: TGTGCCAGCAGCGTAGCTCCGAACACTGAAGCTTTCTTT. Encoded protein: CASSVAPNTEAFF.

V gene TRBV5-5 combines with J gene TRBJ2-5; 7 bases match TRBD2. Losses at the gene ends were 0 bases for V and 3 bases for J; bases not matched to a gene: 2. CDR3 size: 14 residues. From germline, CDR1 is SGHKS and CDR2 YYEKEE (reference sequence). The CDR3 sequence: CASSLASGKETQYF. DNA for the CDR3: TGTGCCAGCAGCTTGGCAAGCGGGAAAGAGACCCAGTACTTC.

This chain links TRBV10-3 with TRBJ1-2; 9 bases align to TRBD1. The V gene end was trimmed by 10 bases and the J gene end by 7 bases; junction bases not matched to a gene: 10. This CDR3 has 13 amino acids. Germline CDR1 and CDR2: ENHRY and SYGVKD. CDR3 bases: TGTGCCAGCCAGTGGGACAGGGCCAGTGGCTACACCTTC. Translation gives CASQWDRASGYTF.

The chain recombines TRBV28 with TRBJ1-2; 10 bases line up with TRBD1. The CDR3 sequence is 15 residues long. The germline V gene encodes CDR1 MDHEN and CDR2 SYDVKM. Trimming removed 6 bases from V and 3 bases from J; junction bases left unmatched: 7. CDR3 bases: TGTGCCAGCAGGAAGACAGGGGGCGCGTACTATGGCTACACCTTC. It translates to CASRKTGGAYYGYTF.

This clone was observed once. Here the CDR3 reads CASRAGGSYGYTF. DNA of the CDR3: TGTGCCAGCAGAGCAGGGGGTAGCTATGGCTACACCTTC. The rearrangement joins TRBV28 to TRBJ1-2; TRBD1 matches 7 bases. This CDR3 contains 13 residues. V was clipped by 6 bases and J by 4 bases; unmatched bases: 5. Germline lookup yields CDR1 MDHEN and CDR2 SYDVKM.

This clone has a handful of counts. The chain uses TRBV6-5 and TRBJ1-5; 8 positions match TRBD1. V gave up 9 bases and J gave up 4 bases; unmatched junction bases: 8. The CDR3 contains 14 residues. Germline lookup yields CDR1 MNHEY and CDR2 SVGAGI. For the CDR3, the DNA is TGTGCCAGTTCTAGAGGGACAGGTAATCAGCCCCAGCATTTT. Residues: CASSRGTGNQPQHF.

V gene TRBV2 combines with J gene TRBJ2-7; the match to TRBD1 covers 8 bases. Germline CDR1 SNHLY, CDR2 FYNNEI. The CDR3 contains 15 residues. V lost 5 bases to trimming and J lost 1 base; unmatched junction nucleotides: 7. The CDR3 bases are TGTGCCAGCAGTTCGGACAGGGCGGTTTCCTACGAGCAGTACTTC. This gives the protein CASSSDRAVSYEQYF.